This is a list of T cell receptor beta chains from one sample in a study of Ad26.COV2.S vaccination and SARS-CoV-2 variants. Libraries were prepared by immunoSEQ multiplex PCR; TCRdb keeps only in-frame clonotypes and omits some of them. There are 200,000 to 250,000 clones in the sample; roughly 90% occur only once, and about 10% lies in the top ten. This specimen was peripheral blood, taken in a trial of Ad26.COV2.S vaccine versus placebo. These receptor sequences come from a person between 18 and 60 years old who received the Ad26.COV2.S COVID-19 vaccine or a placebo. The CDR3 runs from the conserved cysteine through the conserved F or W. The D gene is left open where the match is weak. Clone size appears in some rows only: once, few, many, or a class for an expanded clone.

size: NA
D: TRBD1
V: TRBV7-9
J: TRBJ2-1
CDR3: CASRTGTGKGYNEQFF
DNA: TGTGCCAGCAGGACCGGGACAGGGAAGGGATACAATGAGCAGTTCTTC

size: NA
D: NA
V: TRBV27
J: TRBJ1-6
CDR3: CASSFTGTTNSPLHF
DNA: TGTGCCAGCAGTTTCACCGGGACTACGAATTCACCCCTCCACTTT

size: NA
D: NA
V: TRBV18
J: TRBJ1-6
CDR3: CASSPQGQGSGSPLHF
DNA: TGTGCCAGCTCACCACAGGGGCAGGGGTCGGGCTCACCCCTCCACTTT

size: once
D: NA
V: TRBV28
J: TRBJ1-3
CDR3: CASSSFVRNTIYF
DNA: TGTGCCAGCAGTTCATTCGTACGAAACACCATATATTTT

size: NA
D: TRBD1
V: TRBV5-4
J: TRBJ2-7
CDR3: CASSHNDRANEQYF
DNA: TGTGCCAGCAGCCATAACGACAGGGCCAACGAGCAGTACTTC

size: few
D: NA
V: TRBV28
J: TRBJ2-7
CDR3: CASGGEQYF
DNA: TGTGCCAGCGGGGGCGAGCAGTACTTC

size: NA
D: TRBD2
V: TRBV11-1
J: TRBJ2-1
CDR3: CASSFGGSNVDEQFF
DNA: TGTGCCAGCAGCTTTGGCGGGAGCAATGTCGATGAGCAGTTCTTC

size: NA
D: TRBD1
V: TRBV30
J: TRBJ1-1
CDR3: CAWSGRTGGGSEAFF
DNA: TGTGCCTGGAGTGGGAGGACAGGGGGGGGTTCTGAAGCTTTCTTT

size: NA
D: TRBD1
V: TRBV9
J: TRBJ1-1
CDR3: CASSAYRGSNTEAFF
DNA: TGTGCCAGCAGCGCCTACAGGGGATCGAACACTGAAGCTTTCTTT

size: NA
D: NA
V: TRBV30
J: TRBJ2-1
CDR3: CAWSVGGRSYNEQFF
DNA: TGTGCCTGGAGTGTGGGGGGGCGTTCCTACAATGAGCAGTTCTTC

size: NA
D: NA
V: TRBV2
J: TRBJ2-2
CDR3: CASNIRGLESNTGELFF
DNA: TGTGCCAGCAATATTAGGGGCCTGGAATCGAACACCGGGGAGCTGTTTTTT

size: NA
D: NA
V: TRBV30
J: TRBJ2-1
CDR3: CAWARLTYNEQFF
DNA: TGTGCCTGGGCGCGCCTGACGTACAATGAGCAGTTCTTC

size: NA
D: TRBD2
V: TRBV18
J: TRBJ2-7
CDR3: CASSPGLAKEQYF
DNA: TGTGCCAGCTCACCGGGACTAGCGAAGGAGCAGTACTTC

size: NA
D: NA
V: TRBV7-9
J: TRBJ1-1
CDR3: CASSGDGSWAEAFF
DNA: TGTGCCAGCAGCGGGGACGGCAGCTGGGCTGAAGCTTTCTTT

size: NA
D: NA
V: TRBV18
J: TRBJ2-7
CDR3: CASSPLKGSYEQYF
DNA: TGTGCCAGCTCACCGTTAAAGGGATCCTACGAGCAGTACTTC

size: NA
D: TRBD1
V: TRBV28
J: TRBJ2-1
CDR3: CASSLVRGQNPVF
DNA: TGTGCCAGCAGTTTAGTGAGGGGGCAAAACCCAGTCTTC

size: NA
D: TRBD2
V: TRBV19
J: TRBJ2-3
CDR3: CASSTPATSDTDTQYF
DNA: TGTGCCAGTAGTACCCCCGCGACTAGCGACACAGATACGCAGTATTTT

size: NA
D: NA
V: TRBV4-3
J: TRBJ2-3
CDR3: CASSQEGDTQYF
DNA: TGCGCCAGCAGCCAAGAGGGAGATACGCAGTATTTT

size: NA
D: TRBD2
V: TRBV28
J: TRBJ2-1
CDR3: CGSSGRPYNEQFF
DNA: TGTGGTTCTAGCGGTCGTCCATACAATGAGCAGTTCTTC

size: NA
D: NA
V: TRBV7-9
J: TRBJ2-7
CDR3: CASSSPVFGDYEQYF
DNA: TGTGCCAGCAGCTCCCCAGTCTTCGGAGACTACGAGCAGTACTTC

size: NA
D: NA
V: TRBV19
J: TRBJ2-7
CDR3: CASSISPNRDEQYF
DNA: TGTGCCAGTAGTATATCCCCGAACAGGGACGAGCAGTACTTC

size: NA
D: NA
V: TRBV4-1
J: TRBJ2-7
CDR3: CASSQVQATYEQYF
DNA: TGCGCCAGCAGCCAAGTACAGGCCACCTACGAGCAGTACTTC

size: NA
D: TRBD2
V: TRBV18
J: TRBJ2-3
CDR3: CASSPLKGLEGDTQYF
DNA: TGTGCCAGCTCACCTCTGAAGGGACTAGAGGGGGATACGCAGTATTTT

size: NA
D: TRBD1
V: TRBV27
J: TRBJ1-1
CDR3: CASSPRTGGNTEAFF
DNA: TGTGCCAGCAGTCCCCGGACAGGGGGGAACACTGAAGCTTTCTTT

size: NA
D: TRBD2
V: TRBV11-2
J: TRBJ2-1
CDR3: CASSSIPSGSSYNEQFF
DNA: TGTGCCAGCAGTTCGATCCCTAGCGGTAGCTCCTACAATGAGCAGTTCTTC

size: NA
D: NA
V: TRBV5-6
J: TRBJ1-2
CDR3: CASSLAGRAVYGYTF
DNA: TGTGCCAGCAGCTTGGCCGGCAGGGCAGTCTATGGCTACACCTTC

size: NA
D: NA
V: TRBV6-5
J: TRBJ2-4
CDR3: CATLTDLNIQYF
DNA: TGTGCCACTTTGACAGATCTAAACATTCAGTACTTC

size: NA
D: NA
V: TRBV6-2/TRBV6-3
J: TRBJ1-1
CDR3: CASSLPGLAGTEAFF
DNA: TGTGCCAGCAGTCTTCCGGGGCTGGCGGGGACTGAAGCTTTCTTT

size: NA
D: NA
V: TRBV5-1
J: TRBJ2-6
CDR3: CASSLGQQGLSGANVLTF
DNA: TGCGCCAGCAGCTTGGGCCAACAGGGCCTCTCTGGGGCCAACGTCCTGACTTTC

size: NA
D: TRBD1
V: TRBV7-3
J: TRBJ2-3
CDR3: CASSPFPGQGAHPDTQYF
DNA: TGTGCCAGCAGCCCCTTCCCGGGACAGGGGGCGCACCCAGATACGCAGTATTTT

size: NA
D: NA
V: TRBV10-3
J: TRBJ1-2
CDR3: CAISEGSGGYTF
DNA: TGTGCCATCAGTGAGGGGTCGGGTGGCTACACCTTC

size: NA
D: TRBD2
V: TRBV6-2/TRBV6-3
J: TRBJ2-7
CDR3: CASSYSRLAGVVPSNTYEQYF
DNA: TGTGCCAGCAGTTACTCGAGACTAGCGGGGGTAGTTCCGTCAAATACCTACGAGCAGTACTTC